Presented here are 9 T cell receptor beta chains from one specimen sequenced in a study of T cells in localized non-small cell lung cancer. Profiling relied on immunoSEQ multiplex PCR, and the TCRdb table lists in-frame clones only, not all of them. The table has 130,000 or so clones, roughly 90% seen once. The input for sequencing was peripheral blood, taken before any cancer treatment. Every receptor here comes from a female donor older than 55 with stage I lung adenocarcinoma.

This chain joins TRBV29-1 and TRBJ2-5; either TRBD1 or TRBD2 may supply D (6 bases each). V gave up 7 bases and J gave up 4 bases, with 19 bases separating them. Germline V gives CDR1 SQVTM, CDR2 ANQGSEA. This CDR3 has 14 amino acids. In DNA form, the CDR3 reads TGCAGCGGAGGGGGGCTCGGACTGGGAGAGACCCAGTACTTC. This codes for CSGGGLGLGETQYF.

The chain couples TRBV6-6 to TRBJ1-4; no reliable D call. Looked up from germline, CDR1 is MNHNY and CDR2 is SVGAGI (reference sequence). The CDR3 runs to 13 residues. Trimming shortened V by 9 bases and J by 6 bases, and 14 bases separated the two germline ends. CDR3 protein: CASSRGRYEKLFF. CDR3 DNA sequence: TGTGCCAGTTCCCGGGGTCGGTATGAAAAACTGTTTTTT.

This chain links TRBV19 with TRBJ2-3; no clear D. V was pared by 6 bases and J by 1 base, with 8 bases between. This CDR3 has 13 residues. CDR1 and CDR2 from the germline V gene are LNHDA and SQIVND (reference sequence). Here the CDR3 reads CASSGVGTDTQYF. Written as DNA, the CDR3 is TGTGCCAGTAGCGGAGTTGGCACAGATACGCAGTATTTT.

This clone was seen only once. The J gene is TRBJ2-3, the V gene TRBV7-9; 8 positions match TRBD2. The CDR3 runs to 15 residues. Germline values: CDR1 SEHNR, CDR2 FQNEAQ (reference sequence). V shed 6 bases, J shed 6 bases, and the junction held 11 bases outside the gene matches. The CDR3 loop is CASSLSGTSLDTQYF. Written as DNA, the CDR3 is TGTGCCAGCAGTCTCTCCGGGACTAGTCTCGATACGCAGTATTTT.

V and J are TRBV5-5 and TRBJ2-1; TRBD1 agrees at 7 bases. The germline V gene encodes CDR1 SGHKS and CDR2 YYEKEE (reference sequence). Trimming at V came to 6 bases and at J to 3 bases, leaving 9 bases not matched to a gene. The CDR3 sequence is 15 residues long. CDR3 residues: CASTATGRRYNEQFF. The CDR3 DNA reads as TGTGCCAGCACCGCGACAGGGAGACGCTACAATGAGCAGTTCTTC.

This sequence joins TRBV6-1 and TRBJ1-2; D is unclear. The V end was cut by 8 bases, the J end by 2 bases, with 15 bases between. The V gene's germline CDR1 is MNHNS and CDR2 SASEGT. There are 14 residues in the CDR3. CDR3 DNA: TGTGCCAGCCGACAACGCCCACAGAACTATGGCTACACCTTC. Its translation is CASRQRPQNYGYTF.

The V and J genes are TRBV29-1 and TRBJ2-2; D not certain. Trimming left V 4 bases short and J 3 bases short, with 9 bases between. The CDR3 sequence is 13 residues long. In germline, CDR1 is SQVTM, CDR2 ANQGSEA. The CDR3 protein is CSVVAGDTGELFF. DNA of the CDR3: TGCAGCGTTGTCGCAGGCGACACCGGGGAGCTGTTTTTT.

This chain joins TRBV28 and TRBJ2-7, with D hard to call. Germline CDR1 reads MDHEN; CDR2 reads SYDVKM. The CDR3 sequence is 15 residues long. V lost 8 bases and J lost 3, with 20 bases in between. The DNA of the CDR3 is TGTGCCAGCCAGGAAAAGGGAATTAGGGACTACGAGCAGTACTTC. This sequence encodes CASQEKGIRDYEQYF.

The V gene is TRBV18, the J gene TRBJ1-1; 11 positions agree with TRBD1. Germline CDR1 reads KGHSH; CDR2 reads LQKENI. V dropped 3 bases and J dropped 1; count of bases not matched to a gene: 13. The CDR3 runs to 19 residues. CDR3 bases: TGTGCCAGCTCACCTCAACAGGACAGGGGGCGAGACCCGAACACTGAAGCTTTCTTT. Its protein product is CASSPQQDRGRDPNTEAFF.